This T cell receptor beta chain was obtained from a study of T cells after yellow fever vaccination. Study results and caveats: Shared CD4/CD8 clonotypes were a small share, likely from convergent recombination. By day 5 rather than day 15, the secondary response had peaked, though it was weaker. Booster sampling recovered most clones from primary vaccination (under 97% CD4, roughly 86% CD8).

Germline CDR1 DFQATT, CDR2 SNEGSKA (reference sequence). V shed 0 bases and J shed 2 bases, with 10 bases lying between them. The CDR3 sequence is 14 residues long. Generation of TCR cDNA used 5'RACE template switching (which added a universal primer site and UMIs). TCRdb reanalysed the 5' RACE reads using MiXCR and keeps one entry per CDR3 protein. The table has 300,000 to 400,000 distinct CDR3 sequences, 3% to 4.5% seen once. This clonotype was counted many times. Its target is not known. The chain is built from TRBV20-1 and TRBJ2-5, with D unresolved. The source of this sequence is a man between 18 and 35 years old who received the YFV17D yellow fever vaccine. This specimen consisted of PBMCs, obtained 5 days after the yellow fever booster vaccination. DNA of the CDR3: TGCAGTGCTAGAGAACGGGTGGCTCAAGAGACCCAGTACTTC. Protein product: CSARERVAQETQYF.